The next 10 T cell receptor beta chains were all read from a single sample in a study of regulatory T cells in long-lasting Graves disease. Relying on iRepertoire HTBI primers and Arm-PCR of CDR3 regions, the team built TCR beta libraries. TCRdb independently ran MiXCR on the multiplex PCR reads; one entry per CDR3 protein. This table holds about 310,000 distinct CDR3 sequences, under 25% found once. The time point is: persistent/refractory GD, antithyroid drugs over 5 years with positive TRAb. PBMCs were the source of the RNA used for TCR sequencing. Specimen: peripheral blood mononuclear cells (PBMCs), collected when the disease was refractory, from a patient treated with antithyroid drugs. The receptors come from a female donor with Graves disease.

This chain uses TRBV7-9 with TRBJ1-1; D remains ambiguous. V was shortened by 5 bases and J by 5 bases, with 15 bases between the two germline ends. Germline-derived CDR1 and CDR2 are SEHNR and FQNEAQ (reference sequence). The CDR3 totals 14 residues. The DNA of the CDR3 is TGTGCCAGCAGCCCCGTGATCGGAGGGACTGAAGCTTTCTTT. It is translated as CASSPVIGGTEAFF.

This clonotype was counted only a few times. V and J are TRBV7-9 and TRBJ2-5; 7 bases are shared with TRBD1. Judging by the DNA end, TRBJ2-7 fits better; the J call may be wrong. The length of the CDR3 is 15 residues. Germline V lookup: CDR1 SEHNR, CDR2 FQNEAQ (reference sequence). This chain's CDR3 is CASSPDREWYYEQYF. CDR3 coding DNA: TGTGCCAGCAGCCCAGACAGGGAGTGGTACTACGAGCAGTACTTC.

This clonotype was found a few times. The V and J genes are TRBV18 and TRBJ2-7; D may be TRBD1 or TRBD2 (5 bases each). CDR3 length: 16 amino acids. Germline-derived CDR1 and CDR2 are KGHSH and LQKENI. Trimming cost V 4 bases and J 5 bases, with 21 bases left between them. The CDR3, as DNA: TGTGCCAGCTCACTCCGTCCCCTCGACCTGGGGGACGAGCAGTACTTC. Residues: CASSLRPLDLGDEQYF.

Only a few counts were recorded for this clonotype. V is TRBV6-2 or TRBV6-3 and J is TRBJ1-5, with 7 nucleotides matching TRBD1. The CDR3 extends over 16 amino acids. CDR1 is MNHEY, CDR2 SVGEGT, per germline. The J segment lost 5 bases and the V segment lost 10 bases, leaving 17 bases of the junction unmatched. In nucleotides, the CDR3 is TGTGCCACACGGAGGAGGGGGCAGGAAGAGTATCAGCCCCAGCATTTT. Amino acid sequence: CATRRRGQEEYQPQHF.

The V gene is TRBV7-8, the J gene TRBJ2-2; D is uncertain. The germline gives CDR1 SGHVS, CDR2 FQNEAQ. The CDR3 consists of 15 residues. V lost 5 bases and J lost 5, with 15 bases in between. CDR3 nucleotide sequence: TGTGCCAGCAGCGTGACTGTAAGCACGACCGGGGAGCTGTTTTTT. Translated: CASSVTVSTTGELFF.

The chain has TRBV29-1 and TRBJ1-2; possible D gene TRBD1, 5 bases. V was trimmed by 1 base and J by 4 bases, leaving 10 bases between them. The CDR3 has 13 residues. The germline V gene encodes CDR1 SQVTM and CDR2 ANQGSEA. The CDR3: CSVEAQGGYGYTF. As DNA, the CDR3 is TGCAGCGTTGAAGCCCAGGGTGGCTATGGCTACACCTTC.

This rearrangement joins TRBV3-1 to TRBJ1-2; 7 bases match TRBD1. In germline, CDR1 is LGHDT, CDR2 YNNKEL (reference sequence). V gave up 10 bases and J gave up 8 bases; unmatched junction bases: 16. There are 14 residues in the CDR3. CDR3 in DNA: TGTGCCACCTCCATCTCAGGGGGACGAGGGGGCTACACCTTC. Translation gives CATSISGGRGGYTF.

The gene calls are TRBV10-3 and TRBJ1-1; 7 bases are a match to TRBD1. With V trimmed by 4 bases and J by 4 bases, 3 bases remained unmatched. This CDR3 comprises 13 residues. Germline CDR1 is ENHRY and CDR2 is SYGVKD. The CDR3 sequence: CAISGKGATEAFF. DNA of the CDR3: TGTGCCATCAGTGGCAAGGGGGCCACTGAAGCTTTCTTT.

The chain has TRBV19 and TRBJ2-2; D not resolved. Germline CDR1 reads LNHDA; CDR2 reads SQIVND (reference sequence). Between the trimmed V and J ends, which lost 3 bases and 6 bases, there was a span of 11 bases. This CDR3 is 14 amino acids long. The DNA for the CDR3 is TGTGCCAGTAGTATTGAGATCCAGGCCGGGGAGCTGTTTTTT. Residues: CASSIEIQAGELFF.

This clonotype has only a few counts. The rearrangement uses TRBV9 and TRBJ2-5; D may be TRBD1 (5 bases). V lost 4 bases and J 4 bases, leaving 17 bases between the germline ends. The CDR3 is 15 residues long. Germline V gene data show CDR1 as SGDLS and CDR2 as YYNGEE. For the CDR3, the DNA is TGTGCCAGCAGCCTCGAAAGGGGAACGGGAGAGACCCAGTACTTC. Translated, it gives CASSLERGTGETQYF.